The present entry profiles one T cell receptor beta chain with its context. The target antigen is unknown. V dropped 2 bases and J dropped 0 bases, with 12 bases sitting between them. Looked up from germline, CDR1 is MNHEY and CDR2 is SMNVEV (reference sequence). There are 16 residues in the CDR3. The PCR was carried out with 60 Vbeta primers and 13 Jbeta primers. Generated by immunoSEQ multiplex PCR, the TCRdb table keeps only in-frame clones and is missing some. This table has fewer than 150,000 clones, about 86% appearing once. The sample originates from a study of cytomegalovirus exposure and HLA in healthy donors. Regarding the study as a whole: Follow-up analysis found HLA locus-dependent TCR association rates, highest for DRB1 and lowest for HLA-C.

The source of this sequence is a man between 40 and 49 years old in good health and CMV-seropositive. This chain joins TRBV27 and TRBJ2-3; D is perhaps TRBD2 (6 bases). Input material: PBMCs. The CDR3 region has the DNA TGTGCCAGCAGTTTAGGGACTCCAGCTAGCACAGATACGCAGTATTTT. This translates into CASSLGTPASTDTQYF.